Below, 21 T cell receptor beta chains from the same sample are listed, as sequenced in a study of blood T cell repertoires in COVID-19. Sequencing used immunoSEQ multiplex PCR; TCRdb keeps in-frame clones, though not all of them. The table shows 250,000 to 300,000 clones, with 88% occurring only once. The sequencing input was peripheral blood. The receptors stem from a woman between 25 and 40 years old who had recovered from COVID-19.

This clone has a handful of counts. V is TRBV19 and J is TRBJ1-1; no clear D gene. CDR3 length: 15 amino acids. Trimming removed 7 bases from V and 4 bases from J, with 19 bases in between. Germline CDR1 and CDR2: LNHDA and SQIVND (reference sequence). The CDR3 DNA is TGTGCCAGTAAGCCCTTCGGGGTTGAGGGCACTGAAGCTTTCTTT. It encodes CASKPFGVEGTEAFF.

V usage is TRBV13 and J usage is TRBJ2-2, with a weak D call TRBD2 (5 bases). Per germline, CDR1 PRHDT and CDR2 FYEKMQ (reference sequence). CDR3 length: 14 residues. The V and J ends lost 5 bases and 6 bases respectively, with 13 bases between them. The CDR3 protein is CASSPRDWAGELFF. In DNA, the CDR3 is TGTGCCAGCAGCCCCCGGGATTGGGCCGGGGAGCTGTTTTTT. The variable domain in full, with the rest retrieved from reference TRBV13 and TRBJ2-2, is AAGVIQSPRHLIKEKRETATLKCYPIPRHDTVYWYQQGPGQDPQFLISFYEKMQSDKGSIPDRFSAQQFSDYHSELNMSSLELGDSALYFCASSPRDWAGELFFGEGSRLTVL.

This chain joins TRBV28 and TRBJ2-5; D is unresolved. This CDR3 comprises 14 residues. Germline loops: CDR1 MDHEN, CDR2 SYDVKM. V was cut by 3 bases and J by 7 bases, with 15 bases left in between. This CDR3 is CASSFPGLSGTQYF. For the CDR3, the DNA is TGTGCCAGCAGTTTCCCGGGTCTTTCTGGGACCCAGTACTTC. Using reference TRBV28 and TRBJ2-5 for the parts outside the CDR3, the full variable domain is DVKVTQSSRYLVKRTGEKVFLECVQDMDHENMFWYRQDPGLGLRLIYFSYDVKMKEKGDIPEGYSVSREKKERFSLILESASTNQTSMYLCASSFPGLSGTQYFGPGTRLLVL.

The chain links TRBV28 to TRBJ2-1; 13 bases map to TRBD2. The CDR3 contains 19 residues. Germline V gene lookup returns CDR1 MDHEN and CDR2 SYDVKM. Trimming at V came to 4 bases and at J to 0 bases, leaving 9 bases not matched to a gene. Here the CDR3 reads CASSSGTSGASRSYNEQFF. The CDR3, as DNA: TGTGCCAGCAGTTCTGGGACTAGCGGGGCTTCCCGCTCCTACAATGAGCAGTTCTTC. The full variable domain, in which reference TRBV28 and TRBJ2-1 provide the parts outside the CDR3, is DVKVTQSSRYLVKRTGEKVFLECVQDMDHENMFWYRQDPGLGLRLIYFSYDVKMKEKGDIPEGYSVSREKKERFSLILESASTNQTSMYLCASSSGTSGASRSYNEQFFGPGTRLTVL.

J is TRBJ2-6 and V is TRBV9; no clear D gene. Germline values: CDR1 SGDLS, CDR2 YYNGEE. The CDR3 has 15 residues. The V end was cut by 2 bases, the J end by 0 bases, with 6 bases between. The CDR3, as DNA: TGTGCCAGCAGCGTCAGGCCCTCTGGGGCCAACGTCCTGACTTTC. Translated: CASSVRPSGANVLTF.

Of note for this clone: Other DNA sequences from this sample encode an identical CDR3 as well. The chain has TRBV14 and TRBJ1-2, with D maybe TRBD1 (6 bases). Germline CDR1 reads SGHDN; CDR2 reads FVKESK. The V gene lost 1 base and the J gene lost 6 bases, with 9 bases spanning the gap. This CDR3 has 13 residues. The CDR3: CASSQAGVHGYTF. CDR3 nucleotide sequence: TGTGCCAGCAGCCAAGCAGGGGTCCATGGCTACACCTTC.

V is TRBV7-8 and J is TRBJ2-1, with 9 bases fitting TRBD2. Germline loops: CDR1 SGHVS, CDR2 FQNEAQ. The CDR3 totals 16 residues. Trimming took 2 bases from V and 6 from J; bases not matched to a gene: 8. CDR3 coding DNA: TGTGCCAGCAGCTTACGAGGGCGGGGGGGCCGCAATGAGCAGTTCTTC. Translating it yields CASSLRGRGGRNEQFF.

V usage is TRBV28 and J usage is TRBJ1-5, with a weak D call TRBD1 (5 bases). Trimming stripped 8 bases from V and 6 bases from J, with 17 bases between. Germline CDR1 reads MDHEN; CDR2 reads SYDVKM. The CDR3 totals 14 residues. The CDR3 DNA reads TGTGCCAGCGGCCTGGGACTCCAAGGTCAGCCCCAGCATTTT. Translating it yields CASGLGLQGQPQHF.

As DNA, the CDR3 is TGTGCCAGCAGCCTAAGCGGGGGTTGGGGTCAGCCCCAGCATTTT. Translation: CASSLSGGWGQPQHF. This chain connects TRBV6-5 to TRBJ1-5; maybe TRBD1 (5 bases). Trimming removed 6 bases at V and 6 bases at J, with 18 bases between. The length of the CDR3 is 15 residues. Per germline, CDR1 MNHEY and CDR2 SVGAGI.

The rearrangement uses TRBV29-1 and TRBJ1-3, with 8 bases fitting TRBD1. Trimming removed 6 bases from V and 0 bases from J; junction bases left unmatched: 1. This CDR3 has 13 amino acids. CDR1 is SQVTM, CDR2 ANQGSEA, per germline. The CDR3 DNA reads as TGCAGCGTCGGGACAGGCTCTGGAAACACCATATATTTT. This codes for CSVGTGSGNTIYF.

This rearrangement joins TRBV28 to TRBJ2-6; 10 nucleotides agree with TRBD1. CDR3 length equals 17 residues. Trimming removed 2 bases from V and 2 bases from J; junction bases left unmatched: 3. CDR1 and CDR2 (germline): MDHEN, SYDVKM. The CDR3 sequence is CASSLMGQGTGANVLTF. The CDR3 DNA is TGTGCCAGCAGTTTAATGGGACAGGGGACTGGGGCCAACGTCCTGACTTTC.

CDR3 sequence: CASSKWGQGDFEQYF. As DNA, the CDR3 is TGTGCCAGCAGCAAATGGGGACAGGGAGATTTCGAGCAGTACTTC. The chain is built from TRBV21-1 and TRBJ2-7; no DNA check was done on the table's D call, TRBD1. TRBV21-1 is flagged as a pseudogene. The CDR3 covers 15 residues.

CDR3 region: CASSLRLASEQFF. CDR3 sequence (DNA): TGTGCCAGCAGCTTGAGGTTAGCTTCTGAGCAGTTCTTC. The V gene is TRBV5-6, the J gene TRBJ2-1, with D hard to call. Deletions cut 1 base from V and 9 bases from J, with 11 bases between. CDR1 and CDR2 from the germline V gene are SGHDT and YYEEEE. This CDR3 comprises 13 residues.

The sample holds one count of this clone. The rearrangement uses TRBV4-3 and TRBJ1-1; 9 bases are shared with TRBD1. Looked up from germline, CDR1 is LGHNA and CDR2 is YSLEER. V lost 0 bases, J lost 10 bases, and 9 bases stayed unmatched. This CDR3 spans 15 amino acids. The CDR3: CASSQDPGQGLGAFF. The CDR3, as DNA: TGCGCCAGCAGCCAAGATCCGGGACAGGGTCTTGGAGCTTTCTTT.

This clone was seen a single time. The rearrangement joins TRBV19 to TRBJ1-1; a weak D match, TRBD1 (6 bases). The V end lost 4 bases, the J end lost 0 bases, and 12 bases lay between the germline ends. Per germline, CDR1 LNHDA and CDR2 SQIVND (reference sequence). CDR3 length: 15 amino acids. The chain's CDR3 is CASSRAGAMNTEAFF. In DNA form, the CDR3 reads TGTGCCAGTAGTAGAGCGGGGGCCATGAACACTGAAGCTTTCTTT.

V usage is TRBV28 and J usage is TRBJ1-5; no clear D. Per germline, CDR1 MDHEN and CDR2 SYDVKM. Trimming cost V 3 bases and J 3 bases, with 9 bases left between them. The CDR3 is 14 residues long. The CDR3 sequence: CASSFFQYNQPQHF. The DNA of the CDR3 is TGTGCCAGCAGTTTCTTCCAGTACAATCAGCCCCAGCATTTT. Filled out from reference TRBV28 and TRBJ1-5, the complete variable domain reads DVKVTQSSRYLVKRTGEKVFLECVQDMDHENMFWYRQDPGLGLRLIYFSYDVKMKEKGDIPEGYSVSREKKERFSLILESASTNQTSMYLCASSFFQYNQPQHFGDGTRLSIL.

This chain joins TRBV11-1 and TRBJ1-1; a possible D gene is TRBD1 (6 bases). Germline lookup yields CDR1 SGHAT and CDR2 FQDESV (reference sequence). Trimming took 5 bases from V and 5 from J, leaving 15 bases between them. The CDR3 is 14 residues long. Here the CDR3 reads CASSPTGQSTEAFF. For the CDR3, the DNA is TGTGCCAGCAGCCCAACGGGACAAAGTACTGAAGCTTTCTTT.

The chain joins TRBV7-6 to TRBJ1-3, with 7 nucleotides matching TRBD1. CDR3 size: 15 residues. Germline values: CDR1 SGHVS, CDR2 FNYEAQ. With 5 bases clipped from V and 2 bases from J, the junction kept 6 bases outside the gene matches. The CDR3 region has the DNA TGTGCCAGCAGCCAACTTGACAGGGCTGGAAACACCATATATTTT. Translating gives CASSQLDRAGNTIYF. The variable domain in full, with the rest retrieved from reference TRBV7-6 and TRBJ1-3, is GAGVSQSPRYKVTKRGQDVALRCDPISGHVSLYWYRQALGQGPEFLTYFNYEAQQDKSGLPNDRFSAERPEGSISTLTIQRTEQRDSAMYRCASSQLDRAGNTIYFGEGSWLTVV.

This clone has just one count. The chain carries TRBV18 and TRBJ2-1; 7 positions match TRBD2. The CDR3 spans 15 residues. V shed 4 bases and J 3 bases; nucleotides not matched to a gene: 6. Germline V gene lookup returns CDR1 KGHSH and CDR2 LQKENI. Written as DNA, the CDR3 is TGTGCCAGCTCACTACTAGCGTTCATCTACAATGAGCAGTTCTTC. The encoded protein is CASSLLAFIYNEQFF.

This clone was recorded only once. V gene TRBV11-2 combines with J gene TRBJ1-3; D may be TRBD1 (6 bases). Trimming removed 5 bases from V and 3 bases from J, with 14 bases in between. CDR1 and CDR2 (germline): SGHAT, FQNNGV. This CDR3 comprises 15 residues. Here the CDR3 reads CASSLFGQIGNTIYF. CDR3 nucleotides: TGTGCCAGCAGCCTCTTTGGACAGATTGGAAACACCATATATTTT.

The rearrangement links TRBV7-2 to TRBJ2-3, with 10 bases aligning to TRBD1. The germline V gene encodes CDR1 SGHTA and CDR2 FQGNSA. V trimming: 2 bases; J trimming: 2 bases; junction bases outside the gene matches: 7. The CDR3 runs to 17 residues. In nucleotides, the CDR3 is TGTGCCAGCAGCTTAATCGGGACAGGGGCTTACACAGATACGCAGTATTTT. It yields the protein CASSLIGTGAYTDTQYF.